This T cell receptor beta chain was obtained from a study of T cell responses to AZD1222 COVID-19 vaccine. Whole-study results and caveats: Spike regions recognized by vaccine-associated CD4 TCRs spanned the protein, led by 160-218 and 743-854.

TCRdb's copy holds only in-frame clones and misses some; the assay was immunoSEQ multiplex PCR. The data show some 100,000 clones, with around 87% seen just once and roughly 4.2% held by the top ten. Germline V lookup: CDR1 SGHTA, CDR2 FQGNSA. J was trimmed by 6 bases and V by 5 bases; bases with no gene match: 11. The CDR3 has 16 amino acids. To note about this clone: Its antigen is as yet unknown.

The chain has TRBV7-2 and TRBJ1-2; 11 bases line up with TRBD1. The receptor was derived from an adult in good health. This sample comprised peripheral blood, obtained on day 0 of MenACWY control vaccination. For the CDR3, the DNA is TGTGCCAGCAGCCCTCCAACCGGACAGGGGGCGCATGGCTACACCTTC. This encodes CASSPPTGQGAHGYTF.